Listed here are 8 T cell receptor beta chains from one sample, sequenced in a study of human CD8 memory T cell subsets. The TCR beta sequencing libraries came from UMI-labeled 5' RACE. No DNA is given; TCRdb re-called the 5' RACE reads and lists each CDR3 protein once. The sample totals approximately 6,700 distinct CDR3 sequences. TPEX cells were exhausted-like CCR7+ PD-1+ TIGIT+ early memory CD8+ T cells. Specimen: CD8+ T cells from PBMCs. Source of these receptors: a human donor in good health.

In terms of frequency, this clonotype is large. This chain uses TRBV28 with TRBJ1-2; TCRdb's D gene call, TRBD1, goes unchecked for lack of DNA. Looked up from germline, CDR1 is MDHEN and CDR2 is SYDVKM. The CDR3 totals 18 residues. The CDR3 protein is CASAPSPATGAPSDGYTF.

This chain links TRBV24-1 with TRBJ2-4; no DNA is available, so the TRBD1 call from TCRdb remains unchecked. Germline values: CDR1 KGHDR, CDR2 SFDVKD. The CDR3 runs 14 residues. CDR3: CATSDWTETGIQYF.

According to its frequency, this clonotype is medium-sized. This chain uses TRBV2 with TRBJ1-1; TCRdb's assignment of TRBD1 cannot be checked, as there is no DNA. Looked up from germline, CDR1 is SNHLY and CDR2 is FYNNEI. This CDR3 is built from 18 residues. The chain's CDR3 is CASSYSPGQGAGSAEAFF.

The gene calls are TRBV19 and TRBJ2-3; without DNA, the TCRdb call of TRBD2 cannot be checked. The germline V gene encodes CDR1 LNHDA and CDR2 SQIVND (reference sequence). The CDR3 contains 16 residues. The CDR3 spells CASSIDLAGSTDTQYF.

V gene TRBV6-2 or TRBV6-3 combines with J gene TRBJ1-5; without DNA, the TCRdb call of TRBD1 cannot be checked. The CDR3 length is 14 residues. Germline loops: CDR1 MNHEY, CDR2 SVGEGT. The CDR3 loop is CASSPGFSNQPQHF.

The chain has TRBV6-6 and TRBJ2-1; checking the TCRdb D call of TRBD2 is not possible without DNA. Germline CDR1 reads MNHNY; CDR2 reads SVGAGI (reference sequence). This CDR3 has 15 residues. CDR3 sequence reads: CASSLSGSSYNEQFF.

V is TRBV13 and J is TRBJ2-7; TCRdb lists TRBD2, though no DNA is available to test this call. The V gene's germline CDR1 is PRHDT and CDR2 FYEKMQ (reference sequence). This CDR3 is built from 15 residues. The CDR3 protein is CASSSRTLPSHEQYF.

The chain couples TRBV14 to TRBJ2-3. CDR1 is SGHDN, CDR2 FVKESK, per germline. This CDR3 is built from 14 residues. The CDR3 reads CASSLSGGTDTQYF.